This is a list of T cell receptor beta chains from one sample in a study of blood T cells in healthy people across ages. TCRdb passed the 5' RACE reads through MiXCR, listing each CDR3 protein once. Among roughly 2 million distinct CDR3 sequences listed, just under 50% were seen once. The sample consisted of blood. The receptors derive from a woman aged 35 to 49 in good health. Both conserved end residues are part of each CDR3. A D gene is named only where the DNA matches it firmly. Clone size is shown for a subset of rows, as once, few, many or a class of expanded clone.

cdr3_nt cdr3_aa clone_size j_call d_call v_call
TGTGCCAGCAGCCAACCCGGACAGTCCGTTTCACCCCTCCACTTT CASSQPGQSVSPLHF few TRBJ1-6 - TRBV4-2
TGTGCCAGCAGCCCCGATATTCAAACCAGGGCCTACGAGCAGTACTTC CASSPDIQTRAYEQYF - TRBJ2-7 - TRBV7-9
TGTGCCAGCATCAGACACCACCTTGAGTTCTACGAGCAGTACTTC CASIRHHLEFYEQYF few TRBJ2-7 - TRBV6-2/TRBV6-3
TGCAGCGTTTGGGGGACAGACTACAATGAGCAGTTATTC CSVWGTDYNEQLF - TRBJ2-1 TRBD1 TRBV29-1
TGTGCCAGCAGCCAGAGAGGGAAGGGGGATCAAGAGACCCAGTACTTC CASSQRGKGDQETQYF few TRBJ2-5 - TRBV28
TGTGCCAGCAGCCCCGACGGGTCCCTAAACTGTGGCTACACCTTC CASSPDGSLNCGYTF - TRBJ1-2 - TRBV7-6
TGTGCCAGCAGTTACGCTAAAGCTCCCTACGAGCAGTACTTC CASSYAKAPYEQYF - TRBJ2-7 - TRBV6-6
TGTGCCAGCAGCTTAGGGAGAACTAGGCAAGAGACCCAGTACTTC CASSLGRTRQETQYF few TRBJ2-5 - TRBV7-9
TGTGCCAGCAGCCAAGTACAAGGCTCGTCGGGAAAACTGTTTTTT CASSQVQGSSGKLFF - TRBJ1-4 - TRBV4-2
TGCAGTGCTTGGGACAGAAACACAGATACGCAGTATTTT CSAWDRNTDTQYF few TRBJ2-3 TRBD1 TRBV20-1
TGTGCCAGCAGGCCTCGCCTAGCGGGGGATTCAGAGACCCAGTACTTC CASRPRLAGDSETQYF - TRBJ2-5 TRBD2 TRBV6-5
TGTGCCAGCAGCCCTCAGGGAGGGGGTGGGGCCAACGTCCTGACTTTC CASSPQGGGGANVLTF - TRBJ2-6 - TRBV7-2
TGTGCCAGCAGCGTAGGTACCCGCAGATGGCAAGAGACCCAGTACTTC CASSVGTRRWQETQYF - TRBJ2-5 - TRBV9
TGTGCCAGCAACGTCCACAGGGGAGAAAAACTGTTTTTT CASNVHRGEKLFF - TRBJ1-4 TRBD1 TRBV28
TGCGCCAGCAGCTTTGGGACAGAGGGTCAGCCCCAGCATTTT CASSFGTEGQPQHF - TRBJ1-5 TRBD1 TRBV5-1
TGTGCCAGCAGCCCAACTAGCGGGGGGGCCCTATCGCAGTATTTT CASSPTSGGALSQYF - TRBJ2-3 TRBD2 TRBV28
TGTGCCAGCAGCCCCCCAGCGGGAGGCTACGAGCAGTACTTC CASSPPAGGYEQYF - TRBJ2-7 TRBD2 TRBV11-2
TGTGCCAGCAGCTTAGGGCGGGGGGCCCGGGGAGATACGCAGTATTTT CASSLGRGARGDTQYF - TRBJ2-3 TRBD2 TRBV7-2
TGTGCCAGCAGCTTAGCGCCCCACAGGGGCACTCTCAATGAGCAGTTCTTC CASSLAPHRGTLNEQFF - TRBJ2-1 TRBD1 TRBV7-9
TGTGCCAGCAGCTTCCGGGACAACAATAATTCACCCCTCCACTTT CASSFRDNNNSPLHF - TRBJ1-6 - TRBV7-2
TGCAGTGCTAGTGGACTAGAGACTAGCACAGATACGCAGTATTTT CSASGLETSTDTQYF - TRBJ2-3 TRBD2 TRBV20-1
TGCAGTGCTAGGTACAGGACATACATTCAGTACTTC CSARYRTYIQYF few TRBJ2-4 - TRBV20-1
TGTGCCAGCAGTTCCAACAGACTGGGGGAGACCCAGTACTTC CASSSNRLGETQYF few TRBJ2-5 - TRBV6-2/TRBV6-3
TGTGCCAGCAGTTTCAGGACAGGGGTGGACGAGCAGTACTTC CASSFRTGVDEQYF once TRBJ2-7 TRBD1 TRBV28
TGTGCCACCGCCGGGACCCTGGCGGCAGATACGCAGTATTTT CATAGTLAADTQYF - TRBJ2-3 - TRBV24-1
TGTGCCAGCAGCCACCTCCCCCCAGAGTCAGATACGCAGTATTTT CASSHLPPESDTQYF - TRBJ2-3 - TRBV5-8
TGTGCCAGCTTCTCCGTTAGTGGCTACACCTTC CASFSVSGYTF - TRBJ1-2 - TRBV6-5
TGCAGCACGAGGGAGCCCAACGGTGACTACACCTTC CSTREPNGDYTF - TRBJ1-2 - TRBV29-1
TGTGCCAGCAGTTACCCCGCGCCACTAGCGGGGCCCTTAGATACGCAGTATTTT CASSYPAPLAGPLDTQYF few TRBJ2-3 TRBD2 TRBV6-2/TRBV6-3
TGCGCCAGCAGCTTGGACGCAGGGCGAGTTATAGAGACCCAGTACTTC CASSLDAGRVIETQYF - TRBJ2-5 - TRBV5-1
TGCGCCAGCAGCTCACTAGCGGGGGGGCACGAGCAGTACTTC CASSSLAGGHEQYF - TRBJ2-7 TRBD2 TRBV5-1
TGCAGTGCTAGAGATCCCCTGAAGGGTAGGGACGAGCAGTACTTC CSARDPLKGRDEQYF - TRBJ2-7 - TRBV20-1
TGCAGTGCTAGATCCCCCTGGGACAGGGGGCGAGTTGGCTACACCTTC CSARSPWDRGRVGYTF - TRBJ1-2 TRBD1 TRBV20-1
TGTGCCATCAGTCGGGCCGACCCTGGCAATCAGCCCCAGCATTTT CAISRADPGNQPQHF - TRBJ1-5 - TRBV10-3
TGTGCCATCACACAGGCGGGCAATCAGCCCCAGCATTTT CAITQAGNQPQHF - TRBJ1-5 - TRBV6-1
TGTGCCAGCTCACCTGGGGGGGGGCTCTACAATGAGCAGTTCTTC CASSPGGGLYNEQFF - TRBJ2-1 - TRBV18
TGTGCCAGTTCCGGGACAGGCGGGACTTCACCCCTCCACTTT CASSGTGGTSPLHF - TRBJ1-6 TRBD1 TRBV12-3/TRBV12-4
TGTGCCAGCAGTTACTCGGAGGGGACTCAAGAGACCCAGTACTTC CASSYSEGTQETQYF - TRBJ2-5 - TRBV6-5
TGTGCCAGCAGTTTTGGGGTGGGCTCCTACGAGCAGTACTTC CASSFGVGSYEQYF - TRBJ2-7 - TRBV11-2
TGTGCCAGCAGTTACCGGACTAGCGGGGGTGTGGGAACAGATACGCAGTATTTT CASSYRTSGGVGTDTQYF - TRBJ2-3 TRBD2 TRBV6-5
TGCAGCGTTGAAGGGACAGGGGTGGATGGCTACACCTTC CSVEGTGVDGYTF few TRBJ1-2 TRBD1 TRBV29-1
TGTGCCAGCAGCCGAGACGGGAGTTTATCTGGCTACACCTTC CASSRDGSLSGYTF - TRBJ1-2 - TRBV28
TGTGCCAGCAGACAGGGGAGAAACACCATATATTTT CASRQGRNTIYF - TRBJ1-3 TRBD1 TRBV28
TGTGCCAGCAGTCCCGGGACGGGAGTAGATACGCAGTATTTT CASSPGTGVDTQYF many TRBJ2-3 - TRBV28
TGTGCCAGCAGTTACGGCTTAGCGGGGGGACCATCCTACGAGCAGTACTTC CASSYGLAGGPSYEQYF - TRBJ2-7 TRBD2 TRBV6-2/TRBV6-3
TGTGCCAGCAGTGGGCTGAAGAACCCTGGCACAGATACGCAGTATTTT CASSGLKNPGTDTQYF - TRBJ2-3 - TRBV6-1
TGCAGTGCAAAGATAAGCAGGGCCAGATTCGAGACCCAGTACTTC CSAKISRARFETQYF - TRBJ2-5 - TRBV20-1
TGTGCCAGCAGCTGGGAAGTGGGGACTATCACAGATACGCAGTATTTT CASSWEVGTITDTQYF - TRBJ2-3 TRBD2 TRBV12-3/TRBV12-4
TGCAGTGCTTACGGGACAGGAACAGCCTACGAGCAGTACTTC CSAYGTGTAYEQYF - TRBJ2-7 TRBD1 TRBV20-1
TGTGCCAGCAGCCCAAGGGAGCGGGGGGGGGCAGATACGCAGTATTTT CASSPRERGGADTQYF - TRBJ2-3 TRBD2 TRBV3-1
TGTGCCAGCAGCTTGGGACAGGCAGATGAGCAGTTCTTC CASSLGQADEQFF - TRBJ2-1 - TRBV5-6
TGCGCCAGCGCCAACATACCCAAAGCAACTAATGAAAAACTGTTTTTT CASANIPKATNEKLFF once TRBJ1-4 - TRBV5-1
TGTGCCAGCAGTGCCCTATCTCTCTCGGGGGGCTACACCTTC CASSALSLSGGYTF few TRBJ1-2 - TRBV25-1
TGTGCCAGCAGTTGGGGAGGCAGCGGCCAAGAGACCCAGTACTTC CASSWGGSGQETQYF - TRBJ2-5 - TRBV28
TGTGCCAGCGGCAGTACCTACGGGCAGTACTTC CASGSTYGQYF - TRBJ2-5 - TRBV6-6
TGTGCCAGCAGTTACGCGCAGGCGACTACCTTACACAATGTGCAGTTCTTC CASSYAQATTLHNVQFF - TRBJ2-1 - TRBV6-5
TGTGCCAGCATGACCCGAGAGACCCAGTACTTC CASMTRETQYF - TRBJ2-5 - TRBV6-2/TRBV6-3
TGCGCCAGCCGTAGGAGTTTAAATCAGCCCCAGCATTTT CASRRSLNQPQHF - TRBJ1-5 - TRBV5-1